This entry concerns a single T cell receptor beta chain. Its matching antigen is unknown. The data stem from a study of cytomegalovirus exposure and HLA in healthy donors. The PCR made use of 60 Vbeta and 13 Jbeta primers. Generated by immunoSEQ multiplex PCR, the TCRdb table keeps only in-frame clones and is missing some. The sample records 170,000 or so clones, about 86% being singletons. J gave up 7 bases and V 3 bases, and 14 bases lay outside the gene matches. The germline V gene encodes CDR1 KGHSH and CDR2 LQKENI. The CDR3 consists of 17 residues. Study-wide results and caveats: At a 0.05 false discovery rate, a later analysis found 16,951 TCR beta sequences to be associated with HLA alleles.

This receptor was identified in a woman aged 30 to 39 in good health and CMV-seronegative. Material for sequencing was PBMCs. The rearrangement links TRBV18 to TRBJ2-4; TRBD1 matches 8 bases. The CDR3 reads CASSPTFSTGVTNIQYF. The CDR3 nucleotides are TGTGCCAGCTCACCGACCTTTTCGACAGGGGTAACGAACATTCAGTACTTC. The full variable domain, with the rest looked up from reference TRBV18 and TRBJ2-4, is NAGVMQNPRHLVRRRGQEARLRCSPMKGHSHVYWYRQLPEEGLKFMVYLQKENIIDESGMPKERFSAEFPKEGPSILRIQQVVRGDSAAYFCASSPTFSTGVTNIQYFGAGTRLSVL.